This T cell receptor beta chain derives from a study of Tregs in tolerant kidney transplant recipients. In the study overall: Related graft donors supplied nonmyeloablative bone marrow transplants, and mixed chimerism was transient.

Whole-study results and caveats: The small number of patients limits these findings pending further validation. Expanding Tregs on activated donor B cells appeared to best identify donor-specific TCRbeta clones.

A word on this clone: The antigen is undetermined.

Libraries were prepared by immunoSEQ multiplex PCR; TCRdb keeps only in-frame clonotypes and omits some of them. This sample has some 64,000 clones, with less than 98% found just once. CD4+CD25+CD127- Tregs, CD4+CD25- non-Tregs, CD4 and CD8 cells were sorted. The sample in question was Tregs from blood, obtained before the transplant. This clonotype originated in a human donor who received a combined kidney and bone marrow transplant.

The CDR3 loop is CASEGHLEAFF. The CDR3 DNA follows: TGTGCCAGCGAGGGACACCTTGAAGCTTTCTTT. The chain couples TRBV18 to TRBJ1-1, with D perhaps matching TRBD1 (6 bases). This CDR3 contains 11 residues. Germline CDR1 and CDR2: KGHSH and LQKENI. V lost 8 bases and J 7 bases, leaving 11 bases between the germline ends.